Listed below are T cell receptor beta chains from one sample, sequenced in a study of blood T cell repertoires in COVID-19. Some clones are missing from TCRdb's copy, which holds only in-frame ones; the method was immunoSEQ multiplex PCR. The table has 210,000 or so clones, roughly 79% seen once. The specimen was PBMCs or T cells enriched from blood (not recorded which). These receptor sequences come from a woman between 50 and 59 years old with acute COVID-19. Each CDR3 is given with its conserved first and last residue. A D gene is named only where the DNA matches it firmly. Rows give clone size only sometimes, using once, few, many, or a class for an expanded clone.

CAWAGVGTYEQYF,TGTGCCTGGGCGGGAGTGGGGACCTACGAGCAGTACTTC,.,TRBV30,TRBJ2-7,TRBD2
CASSPDRVTEAFF,TGTGCCAGCTCACCGGACAGGGTCACTGAAGCTTTCTTT,.,TRBV18,TRBJ1-1,TRBD1
CASRDRGRETQYF,TGTGCCAGTAGGGACAGGGGCCGAGAGACCCAGTACTTC,.,TRBV19,TRBJ2-5,TRBD1
CASSRFLGPPETQYF,TGCGCCAGCAGCCGCTTTTTGGGGCCCCCAGAGACCCAGTACTTC,.,TRBV5-1,TRBJ2-5,.
CASSHTRGASYGYTF,TGTGCCAGCAGCCACACACGGGGGGCCAGCTATGGCTACACCTTC,many,TRBV28,TRBJ1-2,.
CASSPGTSGRSEQFF,TGTGCCAGCAGTCCCGGGACTAGCGGGAGGAGTGAGCAGTTCTTC,once,TRBV28,TRBJ2-1,TRBD2
CASSMVAGGLGYNEQFF,TGTGCCAGTAGTATGGTAGCGGGGGGCCTTGGATACAATGAGCAGTTCTTC,.,TRBV19,TRBJ2-1,TRBD2
CASSLEVDGTGDWYGYTF,TGTGCCAGCAGCTTAGAAGTCGACGGGACAGGGGATTGGTATGGCTACACCTTC,medium-sized,TRBV11-2,TRBJ1-2,TRBD1
CASSTRTGVEQYF,TGTGCCAGTAGTACAAGGACAGGGGTAGAGCAGTACTTC,.,TRBV19,TRBJ2-7,TRBD1
CASSRLATGELFF,TGTGCCAGCAGTCGACTAGCGACCGGGGAGCTGTTTTTT,.,TRBV7-9,TRBJ2-2,TRBD2
CASRAQGSQPQHF,TGTGCCAGTAGGGCACAGGGGAGCCAGCCCCAGCATTTT,.,TRBV19,TRBJ1-5,TRBD1
CASADPGLAGTEQYF,TGCGCCAGTGCCGATCCGGGACTAGCGGGGACCGAGCAGTACTTC,.,TRBV5-1,TRBJ2-7,TRBD2
CASSSGLGAAEQYF,TGTGCCAGCAGCTCGGGCCTAGGGGCTGCCGAGCAGTACTTC,.,TRBV7-2,TRBJ2-7,.
CASSLSPTGGYGYTF,TGTGCCAGCAGCCTGAGTCCGACAGGGGGCTACGGCTACACCTTC,.,TRBV7-3,TRBJ1-2,TRBD1
CASSLGRVSYEQYF,TGTGCCAGCAGTTTGGGCAGGGTCTCCTACGAGCAGTACTTC,.,TRBV28,TRBJ2-7,.
CASSLQGVSYNEQFF,TGTGCCAGCAGCTTACAGGGGGTCTCCTACAATGAGCAGTTCTTC,.,TRBV7-3,TRBJ2-1,TRBD1
CASTTIGTGINYGYTF,TGTGCCAGTACCACGATAGGGACAGGGATTAACTATGGCTACACCTTC,.,TRBV19,TRBJ1-2,TRBD1
CASRASGGAIEQYF,TGTGCCAGCAGGGCTAGCGGGGGGGCAATCGAGCAGTACTTC,.,TRBV6-6,TRBJ2-7,TRBD2
CASSHVSAGQAYEQYF,TGTGCCAGCAGCCATGTTTCGGCAGGCCAGGCCTACGAGCAGTACTTC,.,TRBV14,TRBJ2-7,.
CAISEPHRSPSTDTQYF,TGTGCCATCAGTGAGCCCCACAGGAGCCCTAGCACAGATACGCAGTATTTT,once,TRBV10-3,TRBJ2-3,.
CASARPGILRVEQYF,TGTGCCAGCGCACGGCCCGGGATTTTGAGGGTCGAGCAGTACTTC,.,TRBV28,TRBJ2-7,.
CASSYSRTSPTGELFF,TGTGCCAGCAGTTACTCGCGGACTAGCCCCACCGGGGAGCTGTTTTTT,many,TRBV6-5,TRBJ2-2,TRBD2